Presented here are 27 T cell receptor beta chains from one specimen sequenced in a study of shared clonotypes between healthy human individuals. Sequencing was performed with immunoSEQ multiplex PCR; in TCRdb, only in-frame clones are kept and a portion is missing. Among hundreds of thousands of clones listed, approximately 80% were seen once. Sequencing was performed on PBMCs. These receptors were obtained from a woman in her forties in good health. Some clones in this sample may be carry-over from other donors' samples.

The chain joins TRBV7-2 to TRBJ2-1, with D possibly matching TRBD2 (6 bases). This CDR3 comprises 15 residues. CDR1 and CDR2 from the germline V gene are SGHTA and FQGNSA. Trimming stripped 2 bases from V and 4 bases from J, with 12 bases between. Here the CDR3 DNA reads TGTGCCAGCAGCTTATTGTCCGCGGGGTACAATGAGCAGTTCTTC. Protein: CASSLLSAGYNEQFF. The whole variable domain, filled in from reference TRBV7-2 and TRBJ2-1, reads GAGVSQSPSNKVTEKGKDVELRCDPISGHTALYWYRQSLGQGLEFLIYFQGNSAPDKSGLPSDRFSAERTGGSVSTLTIQRTQQEDSAVYLCASSLLSAGYNEQFFGPGTRLTVL.

This chain links TRBV7-3 with TRBJ2-4; D is perhaps TRBD1 (6 bases). Germline CDR1 SGHTA, CDR2 FQGTGA. There are 15 residues in the CDR3. Trimming took off 5 bases at V and 0 bases at J, with 11 bases between the two ends. CDR3 region: CASSARGGAKNIQYF. Written as DNA, the CDR3 is TGTGCCAGCAGCGCACGAGGGGGAGCCAAAAACATTCAGTACTTC.

This clone was counted between two and nine times. The V and J genes are TRBV6-5 and TRBJ2-5, with 8 bases fitting TRBD1. The CDR3 loop spans 12 amino acids. The germline V gene has CDR1 MNHEY and CDR2 SVGAGI. J lost 5 bases, V lost 8 bases, and 4 bases had no gene match. Here the CDR3 reads CASGAGGETQYF. The CDR3 nucleotides read TGTGCCAGCGGGGCAGGGGGCGAGACCCAGTACTTC.

The rearrangement uses TRBV5-1 and TRBJ2-6; D is unresolved. CDR1 and CDR2 (germline): SGHRS, YFSETQ. The CDR3 sequence is 15 residues long. Trimming pared 0 bases from V and 0 bases from J, leaving 4 bases between. CDR3: CASSLGSSGANVLTF. The CDR3 region has the DNA TGCGCCAGCAGCTTGGGTAGCTCTGGGGCCAACGTCCTGACTTTC.

This chain connects TRBV29-1 to TRBJ2-3; 7 positions match TRBD1. CDR3 length: 15 amino acids. The V and J ends lost 1 base and 6 bases, in that order; junction bases with no gene match: 10. CDR1 is SQVTM, CDR2 ANQGSEA, per germline. Written as DNA, the CDR3 is TGCAGCGTTGAAGTCCGACAGGGCGGTTCGGATACGCAGTATTTT. Its translation: CSVEVRQGGSDTQYF.

The V call is TRBV7-2, the J call TRBJ2-5, with TRBD1 identical over 7 bases. Germline V gene lookup returns CDR1 SGHTA and CDR2 FQGNSA. V shed 5 bases, J shed 1 base, and the junction held 19 bases outside the gene matches. The CDR3 runs 19 residues. CDR3 sequence: CASSPESGQAFLTQETQYF. The CDR3 DNA is TGTGCCAGCAGCCCGGAGTCTGGACAGGCCTTTCTAACCCAAGAGACCCAGTACTTC.

This clone has just one count. A read error is the likely source, as a far larger clone sits one nucleotide away. This CDR3 is also generated by other DNA sequences in the sample. CDR3 coding DNA: TGTGCCAGCAGCACGACAGTTCCACCCGAGGAGACCCAGTACTTC. Residues: CASSTTVPPEETQYF. The rearrangement uses TRBV7-3 and TRBJ2-5; D may be TRBD1 (5 bases). V was shortened by 5 bases and J by 5 bases, with 18 bases between the two germline ends. The CDR3 is 15 residues long. Germline V lookup: CDR1 SGHTA, CDR2 FQGTGA.

This chain connects TRBV9 to TRBJ2-5; 11 nucleotides line up with TRBD2. V lost 4 bases and J lost 5; bases outside the gene matches: 16. CDR1 and CDR2 from the germline V gene are SGDLS and YYNGEE. The CDR3 consists of 18 residues. This CDR3 is CASSPDPPLAGGGETQYF. Written as DNA, the CDR3 is TGTGCCAGCAGCCCAGATCCCCCTCTAGCGGGAGGTGGGGAGACCCAGTACTTC.

The chain is built from TRBV29-1 and TRBJ2-7; 11 bases match TRBD2. This CDR3 spans 13 amino acids. V trimming: 6 bases; J trimming: 7 bases; junction bases outside the gene matches: 8. Germline assignment: CDR1 SQVTM and CDR2 ANQGSEA. The CDR3 region has the DNA TGCAGCGTAGCTACTAGCGGGAGCGTTGAGCAGTACTTC. This sequence encodes CSVATSGSVEQYF.

The rearrangement joins TRBV30 to TRBJ1-6; no clear D. Germline values: CDR1 GTSNPN, CDR2 SVGIG (reference sequence). V lost 2 bases, J lost 16 bases, and 18 bases lay in between. CDR3 size: 13 residues. Here the CDR3 DNA reads TGTGCCTGGAGTTCTTGGGGTCAACGACCACTCCACTTT. Encoded protein: CAWSSWGQRPLHF.

This CDR3 reads CAWSIIAGGNEQFF. The CDR3 DNA reads as TGTGCCTGGAGTATTATAGCGGGAGGCAATGAGCAGTTCTTC. This chain joins TRBV30 and TRBJ2-1; 10 bases align to TRBD2. CDR1 GTSNPN and CDR2 SVGIG come from the germline V gene (reference sequence). There are 14 residues in the CDR3. The ends lost 2 bases at V and 6 bases at J; junction bases unmatched: 4.

V usage is TRBV10-3 and J usage is TRBJ2-5; D not certain. The germline V gene encodes CDR1 ENHRY and CDR2 SYGVKD. With 4 bases removed from V and 1 base from J, the gap between germline ends came to 7 bases. The CDR3 has 13 residues. The CDR3 here is CAISGAAQETQYF. DNA of the CDR3: TGTGCCATCAGTGGGGCAGCCCAAGAGACCCAGTACTTC.

In regard to this clone: This likely traces to a read error, being one base from a far larger clone. Other DNA sequences from this sample encode an identical CDR3 as well. The chain carries TRBV5-1 and TRBJ1-3; D not resolved. V was shortened by 8 bases and J by 4 bases, with 7 bases between the two germline ends. Germline CDR1 reads SGHRS; CDR2 reads YFSETQ. This CDR3 is built from 11 residues. This chain's CDR3 is CASSIGNTIYF. The CDR3 DNA sequence: TGCGCCAGTAGCATAGGAAACACCATATATTTT.

Remarks on this clone: A read error is likely here: a far larger clone is one base away. Written as DNA, the CDR3 is TGTGCCGCCAGCAGAGACACCGGGACAGGGGGCGAAGAGCAGTACTTC. Translated: CAASRDTGTGGEEQYF. The V call is TRBV15, the J call TRBJ2-7; 12 bases map to TRBD1. CDR1 and CDR2 (germline): LNHNV, YYDKDF (reference sequence). The CDR3 contains 16 residues.

This chain links TRBV19 with TRBJ2-2, with D possibly being TRBD1 (6 bases). The CDR3 has 13 residues. Germline V gene data show CDR1 as LNHDA and CDR2 as SQIVND (reference sequence). Trimming shortened V by 9 bases and J by 0 bases, and 8 bases separated the two germline ends. As DNA, the CDR3 is TGTGCCAGCCAGGGGACGAACACCGGGGAGCTGTTTTTT. Its translation is CASQGTNTGELFF.

V gene TRBV7-2 combines with J gene TRBJ1-2; D remains unclear. The germline V and J ends were trimmed by 8 bases and 1 base, with 11 bases remaining between them. This CDR3 region has 13 residues. The germline V gene has CDR1 SGHTA and CDR2 FQGNSA. CDR3 sequence (DNA): TGTGCCAGCGCCTGGAGGGATAACTATGGCTACACCTTC. As protein: CASAWRDNYGYTF.

The chain is built from TRBV7-9 and TRBJ1-1, with D possibly being TRBD1 (6 bases). Trimming left V 7 bases short and J 4 bases short, with 19 bases between. This CDR3 is 15 amino acids long. Germline-derived CDR1 and CDR2 are SEHNR and FQNEAQ (reference sequence). The CDR3 protein is CASTKANRAGTEAFF. CDR3 nucleotide sequence: TGTGCCAGCACCAAAGCAAACAGGGCGGGCACTGAAGCTTTCTTT.

This chain uses TRBV5-1 with TRBJ2-3, with 11 bases matching TRBD2. The ends lost 3 bases at V and 7 bases at J; junction bases unmatched: 13. The CDR3 runs 17 residues. Germline CDR1 is SGHRS and CDR2 is YFSETQ. Here the CDR3 DNA reads TGCGCCAGCAGCTGGGGACTAGCGGATATGCAAACACATACGCAGTATTTT. Translating it yields CASSWGLADMQTHTQYF. Full variable domain (rest looked up from reference TRBV5-1 and TRBJ2-3): KAGVTQTPRYLIKTRGQQVTLSCSPISGHRSVSWYQQTPGQGLQFLFEYFSETQRNKGNFPGRFSGRQFSNSRSEMNVSTLELGDSALYLCASSWGLADMQTHTQYFGPGTRLTVL.

In its sample, this clone was seen a few times. This sequence joins TRBV9 and TRBJ1-5; no clear D gene. The CDR3 loop spans 14 amino acids. V was pared by 0 bases and J by 11 bases, with 15 bases between. The germline gives CDR1 SGDLS, CDR2 YYNGEE. This CDR3 is CASSVAAAAGSQHF. CDR3 nucleotides: TGTGCCAGCAGCGTAGCCGCAGCTGCGGGGTCCCAGCATTTT.

This rearrangement joins TRBV9 to TRBJ1-1; D not certain. The V gene lost 4 bases and the J gene lost 1 base, with 14 bases spanning the gap. Germline CDR1 SGDLS, CDR2 YYNGEE. CDR3 length equals 15 residues. CDR3 region: CASSLGGPWNTEAFF. The CDR3 nucleotides are TGTGCCAGCAGCCTCGGTGGGCCATGGAACACTGAAGCTTTCTTT.

This clone was counted ten times or more. The sample has other DNA sequences that encode this CDR3 too. The rearrangement uses TRBV28 and TRBJ2-1; TRBD1 matches 9 bases. This CDR3 spans 15 amino acids. The germline V gene encodes CDR1 MDHEN and CDR2 SYDVKM. V lost 5 bases, J lost 3 bases, and 5 bases stayed unmatched. CDR3 DNA: TGTGCCAGCAGTCGGGACAGGGCGGGCTACAATGAGCAGTTCTTC. Amino acid sequence: CASSRDRAGYNEQFF.

This clone has a handful of counts. The chain joins TRBV7-9 to TRBJ1-1; TRBD1 aligns across 7 bases. This CDR3 is built from 16 residues. Trimming cost V 6 bases and J 0 bases; bases outside gene matches: 10. Germline V gene sequence: CDR1 SEHNR, CDR2 FQNEAQ (reference sequence). CDR3 sequence: CASRPRQGNMNTEAFF. The CDR3 DNA sequence: TGTGCCAGCAGACCCCGACAGGGTAACATGAACACTGAAGCTTTCTTT.

As to this clone: A read error is the likely source, as a far larger clone sits one nucleotide away. This chain joins TRBV30 and TRBJ1-6; D possibly corresponds to TRBD1 (6 bases). Trimming left V 0 bases short and J 7 bases short, with 13 bases between. The CDR3 runs to 15 residues. Germline CDR1 and CDR2: GTSNPN and SVGIG (reference sequence). DNA for the CDR3: TGTGCCTGGAGTGTGGGGGGCTCCAGAAATTCACCCCTCCACTTT. Translation: CAWSVGGSRNSPLHF.

With respect to this clone: A far bigger clonotype differs at one base, so this is likely a read error. The identical CDR3 is also encoded by other nucleotide sequences in the sample. V and J are TRBV10-2 and TRBJ2-5; TRBD2 matches at 11 bases. The CDR3 sequence is 13 residues long. The germline V gene encodes CDR1 WSHSY and CDR2 SAAADI. CDR3 DNA: TGCGCCAGCAGGACTAGCGGGGAAGAGACACAGTACTTC. Translation gives CASRTSGEETQYF.

This clone was recorded once. V gene TRBV27 combines with J gene TRBJ1-5; D might be TRBD1 (6 bases). Deletions cut 4 bases from V and 0 bases from J, with 10 bases between. Germline V gene lookup returns CDR1 MNHEY and CDR2 SMNVEV (reference sequence). CDR3 length: 15 residues. The CDR3 reads CASSSMTGSNQPQHF. The CDR3 nucleotides read TGTGCCAGCAGTTCCATGACAGGTAGCAATCAGCCCCAGCATTTT.

V usage is TRBV21-1 and J usage is TRBJ2-7; the table assigns TRBD2, which was not confirmed against the DNA. TRBV21-1 is designated a pseudogene. The CDR3 covers 14 residues. The CDR3 loop reads CASSKETPTYEQYF. In DNA form, the CDR3 reads TGTGCCAGCAGCAAGGAGACTCCCACCTACGAGCAGTACTTC.

The chain is built from TRBV10-2 and TRBJ1-5; 8 bases map to TRBD1. The CDR3 extends over 15 amino acids. V was clipped by 5 bases and J by 9 bases; unmatched bases: 12. In germline, CDR1 is WSHSY, CDR2 SAAADI. The CDR3 DNA reads TGCGCCAGCAGTCCAGGGGGCCCGAGGGAGGGGCCCCAGCATTTT. Its protein product is CASSPGGPREGPQHF.